This T cell receptor beta chain stems from a study of liver allograft versus peripheral blood T cells. Turning to the study itself: Transplanted-liver and recipient peripheral blood T cell receptor repertoires were compared. Whole-study results and caveats: Repertoires of T cell receptors in liver allografts reportedly differed from peripheral blood repertoires.

Concerning this clonotype itself: The target antigen is unknown.

TCRdb independently ran MiXCR on the reads; one entry per CDR3 protein. In the table there are over 10,000 distinct CDR3 sequences, 28% of which are singletons. The CDR3 length is 11 residues. Trimming left V 8 bases short and J 1 base short, with 9 bases between. Germline values: CDR1 DFQATT, CDR2 SNEGSKA (reference sequence). The clonotype originates from a human patient who had a liver transplant. Some T cells may trace back to the graft donor. The chain employs TRBV20-1 and TRBJ2-7; D gene ambiguous. The CDR3 loop is CSPDGSYEQYF. CDR3 in DNA: TGCAGTCCGGACGGATCCTACGAGCAGTACTTC.